The present entry profiles one T cell receptor (beta chain) with its context. The assay was immunoSEQ multiplex PCR, and TCRdb's table has in-frame clones only and misses some. The sample carries around 300,000 clones, around 87% recorded once. The data are from a study of blood T cell repertoires in COVID-19. Recruits, aged about 18 to 100 years, lived in 24 US areas. Clinical histories supplied by participants themselves formed the basis of cohort assignment. This TCR was sampled from a woman aged 30 to 39 who had recovered from COVID-19. Material: PBMCs or T cells enriched from blood (not recorded which).

The CDR3 region has the DNA TGCAGCGTCCCCCAGTTGTCCGGGGAGCTGTTTTTT. Translating gives CSVPQLSGELFF. The chain carries TRBV29-1 and TRBJ2-2, with unresolved D. The germline CDR1 and CDR2 sequences are SQVTM and ANQGSEA. V lost 6 bases and J 6 bases, leaving 11 bases between the germline ends. The CDR3 has 12 residues.